The rows below give T cell receptor beta chains drawn from one sample of a study of T cell responses to AZD1222 COVID-19 vaccine. Measured with immunoSEQ multiplex PCR; TCRdb has only the in-frame clones, and not every one. The sample shows 84,000 or so clones, around nine tenths of them seen only once. This material consisted of peripheral blood, taken on day 0 of MenACWY control vaccination. These receptors were collected from an adult in good health. CDR3s include the opening cysteine and the closing phenylalanine or tryptophan. Not every row has a clone size; where given, it reads once, few, many or a size class.

-,TRBV6-5,TRBJ1-2,CASRPEANYGYTF
-,TRBV28,TRBJ2-1,CASSLSGTSVFF
-,TRBV19,TRBJ1-5,CASSIGSGRGDQPQHF
-,TRBV3-1/TRBV3-2,TRBJ2-7,CASSQEAGLPSEQYF
-,TRBV27,TRBJ2-2,CASTQGTGELFF
few,TRBV13,TRBJ2-7,CASANRGTGERNEQYF
-,TRBV5-5,TRBJ1-3,CASSLVGTATGNTIYF
once,TRBV5-8,TRBJ1-5,CASSYPIGVGGQPQHF
-,TRBV19,TRBJ2-2,CASTSDPRSGELFF
-,TRBV15,TRBJ2-1,CATSRDVAGGPGNEQFF
-,TRBV24-1,TRBJ1-2,CATSDLRGTGDYGYTF
-,TRBV14,TRBJ2-1,CASSQGQGGFYNEQFF
-,TRBV5-1,TRBJ1-6,CASSLVPGKGNSPLHF
-,TRBV6-5,TRBJ1-2,CASTDRDGYTF
-,TRBV5-1,TRBJ1-2,CASSNGQGWYGYTF
-,TRBV7-2,TRBJ2-3,CASSQQGSDTQYF
-,TRBV4-2,TRBJ2-7,CASSHGTPRADEQYF
-,TRBV7-9,TRBJ2-3,CASSLEGTTDTQYF
-,TRBV19,TRBJ1-3,CASRPAGNTIYF
-,TRBV10-2,TRBJ1-4,CATTDRGLSEEKLFF
-,TRBV5-8,TRBJ1-5,CASSQEFGQPQHF
-,TRBV11-2,TRBJ2-3,CASSLFGSTDTQYF
-,TRBV28,TRBJ1-5,CASSFGGQGGQPQHF
-,TRBV6-5,TRBJ2-7,CASSYKFSYEQYF
once,TRBV11-2,TRBJ2-5,CASSLVWTGQETQYF
-,TRBV6-5,TRBJ2-3,CASSRRGKTDTQYF
few,TRBV6-6,TRBJ2-7,CASSRGTDFDPYEQYF
-,TRBV18,TRBJ2-1,CASSPPTSGKGNEQFF
-,TRBV29-1,TRBJ2-4,CSVEAGMGNIQYF
-,TRBV6-5,TRBJ1-5,CASSDKRNQPQHF
-,TRBV7-2,TRBJ2-7,CASKQGWAESYEQYF
-,TRBV7-8,TRBJ1-1,CASSLGGDRVAFF
-,TRBV28,TRBJ1-5,CASSPVDQPQHF
-,TRBV10-2,TRBJ2-5,CASTHRASGTQYF
-,TRBV20-1,TRBJ2-7,CSATGHAEQYF
-,TRBV21-1,TRBJ1-6,CASSTIGSTSLDSPLHF
-,TRBV11-2,TRBJ1-2,CASSLGQGARYGYTF
-,TRBV5-1,TRBJ2-5,CASSLGLEKETQYF
-,TRBV6-2/TRBV6-3,TRBJ2-7,CASSYSRIRNEQYF